A selection of T cell receptor beta chains follows, all from one sample in a study of CD8 T cells in ankylosing spondylitis. A single record per CDR3 protein comes from TCRdb applying MiXCR to the 5' RACE reads. The sample holds about 250,000 distinct CDR3 sequences, 8% to 9% seen once. Sequenced input: blood, either unsorted or a sorted T cell fraction (not recorded which). The source of these receptors is a female donor with ankylosing spondylitis or in good health (not recorded which). Each CDR3 is given with its conserved first and last residue. The D gene is left open where the match is weak. Rows may omit the clone size; those that give it use once, few, many or a size class.

J	size	D	V	CDR3	DNA
TRBJ2-1	many	-	TRBV29-1	CSGIGSLGGDEQFF	TGCAGCGGGATCGGGAGCCTCGGAGGGGATGAGCAGTTCTTC
TRBJ2-3	-	-	TRBV7-9	CASSLGSSVDTQYF	TGTGCCAGCAGCTTGGGGTCCTCTGTGGATACGCAGTATTTT
TRBJ2-1	many	-	TRBV27	CASSFQGPFAQRFF	TGTGCCAGCAGTTTTCAGGGCCCGTTTGCCCAGCGATTCTTC
TRBJ1-1	-	-	TRBV15	CATSREDSPNTEAFF	TGTGCCACCAGCAGAGAGGACAGTCCCAACACTGAAGCTTTCTTT
TRBJ1-4	many	-	TRBV6-6	CASRDPNDEKLFF	TGTGCCAGCAGAGATCCCAACGATGAAAAACTGTTTTTT
TRBJ2-3	many	TRBD2	TRBV27	CASSGTNTDTQYF	TGTGCCAGTAGCGGGACAAACACAGATACGCAGTATTTT
TRBJ2-2	many	TRBD2	TRBV28	CATATSGIGRAGELFF	TGTGCCACCGCGACTAGCGGGATTGGTAGGGCCGGGGAGCTGTTTTTT
TRBJ1-6	many	TRBD1	TRBV6-1	CASSGGTGGSPLHF	TGTGCCAGCAGCGGCGGGACAGGGGGCTCACCCCTCCACTTT
TRBJ2-5	many	-	TRBV12-3/TRBV12-4	CASSFYRETQYF	TGTGCCAGCAGTTTCTATAGAGAGACCCAGTACTTC
TRBJ2-1	many	-	TRBV4-3	CASSQGPAVSYDEQFF	TGCGCCAGCAGCCAGGGGCCGGCGGTGTCATACGATGAGCAGTTCTTC
TRBJ2-5	-	-	TRBV7-2	CASSLTNIRGRPGTQYF	TGTGCCAGCAGCTTAACGAATATAAGGGGACGACCAGGGACCCAGTACTTC
TRBJ2-3	many	-	TRBV20-1	CSARLVGAQYF	TGCAGTGCTAGATTGGTGGGGGCGCAGTATTTT
TRBJ2-3	many	-	TRBV20-1	CSAGPRTDTQYF	TGCAGTGCTGGGCCCCGCACAGATACGCAGTATTTT
TRBJ2-7	-	-	TRBV19	CASSPRRDPSYEQYF	TGTGCCAGTAGCCCCCGGCGGGACCCGTCCTACGAGCAGTACTTC
TRBJ1-1	many	-	TRBV5-4	CASSLLGENTEAFF	TGTGCCAGCAGCCTACTGGGGGAGAACACTGAAGCTTTCTTT
TRBJ2-6	many	-	TRBV11-2	CASSLKLGLHSGANVLTF	TGTGCCAGCAGCTTAAAGTTAGGACTGCACTCTGGGGCCAACGTCCTGACTTTC
TRBJ1-4	-	-	TRBV7-9	CASSWGQGATNEKPFF	-
TRBJ2-3	-	TRBD2	TRBV7-2	CASGRAGTDTQYF	TGTGCCAGCGGGAGGGCCGGCACAGATACGCAGTATTTT
TRBJ2-5	many	-	TRBV7-8	CASSLEDFQETQYF	TGTGCCAGCAGCCTAGAGGACTTCCAAGAGACCCAGTACTTC
TRBJ2-2	many	TRBD2	TRBV6-5	CASSYHWTSGRAEAGELFF	TGTGCCAGCAGTTACCATTGGACTAGCGGGAGGGCCGAGGCCGGGGAGCTGTTTTTT
TRBJ2-1	many	TRBD2	TRBV4-3	CASSLGLAGAFEQFF	TGCGCCAGCAGCCTCGGACTAGCGGGAGCTTTTGAGCAGTTCTTC
TRBJ1-2	few	-	TRBV20-1	CSAYGGSMNYGYTF	TGCAGTGCTTATGGCGGGTCCATGAACTATGGCTACACCTTC
TRBJ2-1	many	TRBD2	TRBV29-1	CSGVLAGGPDEQFF	TGCAGCGGGGTACTAGCGGGAGGGCCTGATGAGCAGTTCTTC
TRBJ1-5	many	-	TRBV24-1	CATSEVGGHSNQPQHF	TGTGCCACCAGTGAGGTGGGGGGGCATAGCAATCAGCCCCAGCATTTT
TRBJ2-7	many	TRBD1	TRBV12-3/TRBV12-4	CASSFQGALDEQYF	TGTGCCAGCAGTTTTCAGGGGGCACTCGACGAGCAGTACTTC
TRBJ2-1	many	TRBD2	TRBV20-1	CSAKTSGRINEQFF	TGCAGTGCTAAGACTAGCGGGAGGATAAATGAGCAGTTCTTC
TRBJ2-2	many	-	TRBV2	CATLRDANTGELFF	TGTGCCACACTTAGAGACGCGAACACCGGGGAGCTGTTTTTT
TRBJ1-2	-	-	TRBV5-6	CASSPRLLCYGYTF	TGTGCCAGCAGCCCCAGGCTCCTCTGCTATGGCTACACCTTC
TRBJ2-6	-	-	TRBV18	CASSPIGYLHSGANVLTF	TGTGCCAGCTCACCCATCGGCTATCTACATTCCGGGGCCAACGTCCTGACTTTC
TRBJ1-4	many	-	TRBV7-9	CASSLVTEKLFF	TGTGCCAGCAGCTTAGTGACTGAAAAACTGTTTTTT
TRBJ1-2	many	-	TRBV24-1	CATSDSPTLYGYTF	TGTGCCACCAGTGACTCTCCAACCCTCTATGGCTACACCTTC
TRBJ2-1	many	TRBD2	TRBV20-1	CSARRRGLAGVIYNEQFF	TGCAGTGCTAGGCGCCGTGGGTTAGCGGGAGTCATCTACAATGAGCAGTTCTTC
TRBJ1-1	many	TRBD1	TRBV18	CASSSGQAQNTEAFF	TGTGCCAGCTCATCCGGACAGGCGCAGAACACTGAAGCTTTCTTT
TRBJ2-1	many	-	TRBV27	CASSPQGRSDEQFF	TGTGCCAGCAGTCCCCAGGGTAGATCGGATGAGCAGTTCTTC
TRBJ2-3	-	-	TRBV27	CASSFSPTDTQYF	TGTGCCAGCAGTTTCAGCCCCACAGATACGCAGTATTTT